A single sample is the source of the 2 T cell receptor beta chains below, sequenced in a study of blood T cell repertoires in COVID-19. Libraries were prepared by immunoSEQ multiplex PCR; TCRdb keeps only in-frame clonotypes and omits some of them. The sample includes about 15,000 clones, around nine tenths of them seen just once. Material: peripheral blood. Every receptor here comes from a human donor in a cohort sampled during active COVID-19.

This clone was counted only a few times. The V and J genes are TRBV28 and TRBJ2-7; 10 nucleotides match TRBD1. There are 16 residues in the CDR3. Losses at the gene ends were 5 bases for V and 6 bases for J; bases not matched to a gene: 13. Germline V gives CDR1 MDHEN, CDR2 SYDVKM. CDR3 DNA: TGTGCCAGCAGTCCCTTGGACAGGGGGTATCCCGGCGAGCAGTACTTC. Its translation is CASSPLDRGYPGEQYF.

The chain couples TRBV4-2 to TRBJ2-3, with 9 bases fitting TRBD2. The CDR3 spans 17 residues. Germline lookup yields CDR1 LGHNA and CDR2 YNFKEQ. Germline trimming cut 4 bases from V and 1 base from J; bases unmatched to any gene: 9. The DNA for the CDR3 is TGTGCCAGCAGCCTCGAAGGCGGGAGGGTTGGCACAGATACGCAGTATTTT. This translates into CASSLEGGRVGTDTQYF.